The 27 T cell receptor beta chains below come from one sample, sequenced in a study of sequential checkpoint blockade in melanoma. The method was immunoSEQ multiplex PCR; TCRdb's version includes in-frame clones alone and lacks a portion of them. The table records approximately 11,000 clones, 77% of them present only once. As for treatment: randomized to nivolumab then ipilimumab (arm A) or the reverse (arm B). The source material was CD8+ T cells sorted from blood (inferred from file names), sampled from a patient given nivolumab and ipilimumab in sequence. The receptors here all came from a human donor with melanoma.

The chain links TRBV6-1 to TRBJ2-7; 7 nucleotides align to TRBD2. V dropped 0 bases and J dropped 1; count of bases not matched to a gene: 3. The CDR3 spans 15 residues. CDR1 is MNHNS, CDR2 SASEGT, per germline. For the CDR3, the DNA is TGTGCCAGCAGTGAAGCGGGGGGGGAGTCCTACGAGCAGTACTTC. Translation gives CASSEAGGESYEQYF.

The V and J genes are TRBV11-2 and TRBJ1-3; TRBD1 might be the D (5 bases). The V gene's germline CDR1 is SGHAT and CDR2 FQNNGV. This CDR3 is 16 amino acids long. Trimming pared 5 bases from V and 5 bases from J, leaving 19 bases between. As DNA, the CDR3 is TGTGCCAGCAGCCGTGGTACAGGACTAGAAAGAAACACCATATATTTT. It codes for CASSRGTGLERNTIYF.

This chain uses TRBV5-4 with TRBJ2-5; 8 nucleotides align to TRBD2. The J call could be wrong; TRBJ2-7 is a better fit for the DNA end. CDR1 SGHNT and CDR2 YYREEE come from the germline V gene (reference sequence). The CDR3 has 14 amino acids. The CDR3 region is CASSLSLAEDEQYF. Written as DNA, the CDR3 is TGTGCCAGCAGCTTATCACTAGCGGAGGACGAGCAGTACTTC.

This clone was seen only a few times. The chain recombines TRBV18 with TRBJ2-1; tentative D call: TRBD2 (5 bases). Germline-derived CDR1 and CDR2 are KGHSH and LQKENI. The CDR3 runs 16 residues. V was shortened by 1 base and J by 5 bases, with 15 bases between the two germline ends. CDR3 sequence: CASSPQRTPRNNEQFF. The CDR3, as DNA: TGTGCCAGCTCACCACAGAGGACTCCTAGGAACAATGAGCAGTTCTTC.

The chain is built from TRBV4-1 and TRBJ2-7; D possibly corresponds to TRBD1 (5 bases). V was clipped by 6 bases and J by 1 base, with 10 bases between them. This CDR3 has 13 residues. Per the germline V gene, CDR1 is MGHRA and CDR2 is YSYEKL. CDR3 sequence: CASSWGPSYEQYF. The CDR3 DNA is TGCGCCAGCAGTTGGGGCCCGTCCTACGAGCAGTACTTC.

The chain couples TRBV6-8 to TRBJ2-3, with a possible D match to TRBD2 (5 bases). V was pared by 8 bases and J by 1 base, with 16 bases between. Per germline, CDR1 MNHGY and CDR2 SAAAGT. The CDR3 runs to 15 residues. The chain's CDR3 is CASAPPGSCTDTQYF. The CDR3 region has the DNA TGTGCCAGCGCCCCGCCGGGGAGTTGCACAGATACGCAGTATTTT.

This clone appeared a few times. CDR3 coding DNA: TGTGCCAGCAGTTTAAGCGCGGCTTCCTACAATGAGCAGTTCTTC. This translates into CASSLSAASYNEQFF. The chain has TRBV27 and TRBJ2-1; D is uncertain. Germline V CDR1 and CDR2: MNHEY, SMNVEV (reference sequence). V shed 2 bases and J shed 1 base, with 9 bases lying between them. This CDR3 spans 15 amino acids.

V is TRBV19 and J is TRBJ2-2; D might be TRBD2 (7 bases). Trimming stripped 7 bases from V and 5 bases from J, with 14 bases between. The CDR3 runs 14 residues. Germline V gives CDR1 LNHDA, CDR2 SQIVND (reference sequence). Here the CDR3 reads CASIGRGWTGELFF. DNA for the CDR3: TGTGCCAGTATTGGGAGGGGGTGGACCGGGGAGCTGTTTTTT.

V and J are TRBV4-1 and TRBJ2-5, with 10 bases aligning to TRBD2. V was pared by 3 bases and J by 4 bases, with 11 bases of the junction left unmatched. The CDR3 totals 17 residues. Germline-derived CDR1 and CDR2 are MGHRA and YSYEKL. The CDR3 region has the DNA TGCGCCAGCAGCCAGCATAGGCAGGGACTAGCGAGAGAGACCCAGTACTTC. It codes for CASSQHRQGLARETQYF.

J is TRBJ2-1 and V is TRBV29-1, with 7 bases identical to TRBD1. This CDR3 contains 15 residues. Germline-derived CDR1 and CDR2 are SQVTM and ANQGSEA. V lost 2 bases and J lost 2; bases outside the gene matches: 6. The CDR3 coding sequence is TGCAGCGTTGAATACAGTGGACAGGCCTACAATGAGCAGTTCTTC. It translates to CSVEYSGQAYNEQFF.

This rearrangement joins TRBV23-1 to TRBJ2-7; 8 bases match TRBD1. TRBV23-1 is classed as an ORF, of uncertain function. The CDR3 extends over 14 amino acids. J lost 5 bases, V lost 4 bases, and 7 bases had no gene match. The chain's CDR3 is CASSLIRGLNEQYF. DNA of the CDR3: TGCGCCAGCAGTCTCATCAGGGGGCTGAACGAGCAGTACTTC.

This clone was recorded once. The chain links TRBV7-2 to TRBJ2-1, with D possibly being TRBD1 (6 bases). The V end was cut by 6 bases, the J end by 2 bases, with 14 bases between. The CDR3 length is 15 residues. Germline CDR1 reads SGHTA; CDR2 reads FQGNSA. In DNA form, the CDR3 reads TGTGCCAGCAGTAGGGGGTGGGCAACCTACAATGAGCAGTTCTTC. Its protein product is CASSRGWATYNEQFF. The complete variable domain, with remaining parts taken from reference TRBV7-2 and TRBJ2-1, reads GAGVSQSPSNKVTEKGKDVELRCDPISGHTALYWYRQSLGQGLEFLIYFQGNSAPDKSGLPSDRFSAERTGGSVSTLTIQRTQQEDSAVYLCASSRGWATYNEQFFGPGTRLTVL.

CDR3 region: CASSPGGWSNQPQHF. The CDR3 DNA reads as TGTGCCAGCAGTCCGGGGGGGTGGAGCAATCAGCCCCAGCATTTT. This chain uses TRBV6-1 with TRBJ1-5; a possible D gene is TRBD1 (5 bases). The germline CDR1 and CDR2 sequences are MNHNS and SASEGT. V lost 5 bases to trimming and J lost 1 base, with 12 bases between them. There are 15 residues in the CDR3.

This rearrangement joins TRBV6-1 to TRBJ2-7, with 7 bases fitting TRBD1. The germline V gene encodes CDR1 MNHNS and CDR2 SASEGT. V lost 5 bases, J lost 7 bases, and 8 bases stayed unmatched. The CDR3 has 13 residues. The CDR3 DNA is TGTGCCAGCAGTAAACAGGGGTACGGGGAGCAGTACTTC. It codes for CASSKQGYGEQYF.

This sequence joins TRBV19 and TRBJ2-1; possibly TRBD2 for D (6 bases). The CDR3 has 13 residues. Deletions cut 3 bases from V and 4 bases from J, with 7 bases between. Germline lookup yields CDR1 LNHDA and CDR2 SQIVND (reference sequence). In DNA, the CDR3 is TGTGCCAGTAGTATTAGCGGATACAATGAGCAGTTCTTC. It yields the protein CASSISGYNEQFF.

This sequence joins TRBV9 and TRBJ2-2; maybe TRBD2 (5 bases). The CDR3 runs 13 residues. V lost 0 bases and J 8 bases, leaving 8 bases between the germline ends. CDR1 and CDR2 (germline): SGDLS, YYNGEE. The chain's CDR3 is CASSVDGVGELFF. Here the CDR3 DNA reads TGTGCCAGCAGCGTAGACGGGGTTGGGGAGCTGTTTTTT.

The J gene is TRBJ2-7, the V gene TRBV29-1; D is possibly TRBD1 (6 bases). The ends were cut back, 6 bases at V and 4 bases at J, with 19 bases in the middle. The CDR3 loop spans 14 amino acids. From germline, CDR1 is SQVTM and CDR2 ANQGSEA. The CDR3 sequence: CSVELSGHQYEQYF. The CDR3 DNA reads TGCAGCGTAGAATTATCGGGACACCAGTACGAGCAGTACTTC.

The V and J genes are TRBV6-6 and TRBJ2-7, with 10 positions matching TRBD1. Germline V gives CDR1 MNHNY, CDR2 SVGAGI (reference sequence). The CDR3 extends over 14 amino acids. The V and J ends lost 6 bases and 3 bases, in that order; junction bases with no gene match: 5. CDR3: CASSPGQGSYEQYF. The CDR3 DNA is TGTGCCAGCAGCCCGGGACAGGGGAGCTACGAGCAGTACTTC.

The genes are TRBV4-1 and TRBJ2-7; maybe TRBD2 (6 bases). Per germline, CDR1 MGHRA and CDR2 YSYEKL. The CDR3 extends over 14 amino acids. Trimming pared 4 bases from V and 2 bases from J, leaving 12 bases between. The DNA of the CDR3 is TGCGCCAGCAGCCCCCGAGCGGGTCCCTACGAGCAGTACTTC. Amino acid sequence: CASSPRAGPYEQYF.

The rearrangement links TRBV4-1 to TRBJ2-7; 10 bases fit TRBD2. The CDR3 spans 18 residues. Germline CDR1 reads MGHRA; CDR2 reads YSYEKL. J gave up 0 bases and V 0 bases, and 8 bases lay outside the gene matches. The CDR3 spells CASSQDRGGTSVSYEQYF. The CDR3 DNA reads TGCGCCAGCAGCCAAGATAGGGGCGGGACTAGCGTCTCCTACGAGCAGTACTTC.

This chain connects TRBV2 to TRBJ2-2; 11 bases are a match to TRBD1. Germline CDR1 and CDR2: SNHLY and FYNNEI. CDR3 length: 16 residues. The trim removed 5 bases at V and 3 bases at J, leaving 5 bases unmatched. The CDR3 DNA is TGTGCCAGCAGTAGGGGACAGGGGGTGGACACCGGGGAGCTGTTTTTT. Protein: CASSRGQGVDTGELFF.

This sequence joins TRBV13 and TRBJ2-3; TRBD2 might be the D (6 bases). Germline CDR1 reads PRHDT; CDR2 reads FYEKMQ (reference sequence). Trimming cost V 3 bases and J 2 bases, with 9 bases left between them. This CDR3 comprises 14 residues. CDR3 bases: TGTGCCAGCAGCTTGGGGGGATCCACAGATACGCAGTATTTT. This sequence encodes CASSLGGSTDTQYF.

The chain couples TRBV30 to TRBJ2-2; TRBD1 might be the D (5 bases). The germline V gene encodes CDR1 GTSNPN and CDR2 SVGIG (reference sequence). The CDR3 covers 15 residues. Trimming took off 4 bases at V and 3 bases at J, with 15 bases between the two ends. The chain's CDR3 is CAWTQGNADTGELFF. CDR3 DNA: TGTGCCTGGACCCAGGGAAATGCAGACACCGGGGAGCTGTTTTTT.

This clone was recorded a few times. The chain carries TRBV19 and TRBJ2-1, with 9 bases identical to TRBD1. Trimming at V came to 3 bases and at J to 0 bases, leaving 0 bases not matched to a gene. The CDR3 contains 15 residues. In germline, CDR1 is LNHDA, CDR2 SQIVND (reference sequence). The CDR3: CASSMTGGSYNEQFF. The CDR3 nucleotides read TGTGCCAGTAGTATGACAGGGGGCTCCTACAATGAGCAGTTCTTC.

This chain links TRBV7-6 with TRBJ2-2; a weak D match, TRBD2 (5 bases). The CDR3 sequence is 14 residues long. Trimming stripped 4 bases from V and 6 bases from J, with 12 bases between. Germline V gives CDR1 SGHVS, CDR2 FNYEAQ. CDR3: CASSSTRSAGELFF. The CDR3 nucleotides are TGTGCCAGCAGCTCTACTAGGTCTGCCGGGGAGCTGTTTTTT.

The CDR3 reads CASSLGLDTQYF. The CDR3 DNA is TGTGCCAGCAGCTTAGGACTTGATACGCAGTATTTT. The V call is TRBV7-9, the J call TRBJ2-3; D gene uncertain. V shed 1 base and J shed 6 bases, with 5 bases lying between them. The CDR3 is 12 residues long. Germline V gene lookup returns CDR1 SEHNR and CDR2 FQNEAQ (reference sequence). The variable domain in full, completed from reference TRBV7-9 and TRBJ2-3, reads DTGVSQNPRHKITKRGQNVTFRCDPISEHNRLYWYRQTLGQGPEFLTYFQNEAQLEKSRLLSDRFSAERPKGSFSTLEIQRTEQGDSAMYLCASSLGLDTQYFGPGTRLTVL.

The genes are TRBV6-1 and TRBJ2-5, with TRBD2 matching over 8 bases. The CDR3 extends over 13 amino acids. CDR1 is MNHNS, CDR2 SASEGT, per germline. V gave up 7 bases and J gave up 5 bases; unmatched junction bases: 6. The CDR3 sequence: CASTWGGRETQYF. The CDR3 nucleotides read TGTGCCAGCACCTGGGGCGGGAGGGAGACCCAGTACTTC.